The 27 T cell receptor beta chains listed next were all sequenced from one sample in a study of Ad26.COV2.S vaccination and SARS-CoV-2 variants. Sequencing used immunoSEQ multiplex PCR; TCRdb keeps in-frame clones, though not all of them. Of about 480,000 clones listed, roughly 89% are singletons. Regarding treatment: roughly 19 received Ad26.COV2.S at low or high dose, single or two shots; 5 received placebo; per-sample allocation not given. Sampling was done on day 63 after the first vaccine or placebo injection. The specimen comprised peripheral blood, sampled in a trial of Ad26.COV2.S vaccine versus placebo. These receptors came from a person between 18 and 65 years old who received the Ad26.COV2.S COVID-19 vaccine or a placebo.

The chain joins TRBV27 to TRBJ1-5; D remains unclear. Per the germline V gene, CDR1 is MNHEY and CDR2 is SMNVEV (reference sequence). V lost 8 bases to trimming and J lost 0 bases, with 14 bases between them. This CDR3 is 15 amino acids long. CDR3 DNA sequence: TGTGCCAGCTGCCGGACGGGCTATAGCAATCAGCCCCAGCATTTT. It translates to CASCRTGYSNQPQHF.

The chain employs TRBV14 and TRBJ1-6; possibly TRBD1 for D (5 bases). The CDR3 length is 13 residues. Trimming left V 8 bases short and J 9 bases short, with 14 bases between. CDR1 and CDR2 from the germline V gene are SGHDN and FVKESK. CDR3: CASSRDSISPLHF. The CDR3 nucleotides read TGTGCCAGCTCTCGGGACTCCATTTCACCCCTCCACTTT.

This clone was observed once. V usage is TRBV25-1 and J usage is TRBJ1-6, with unresolved D. The germline V gene encodes CDR1 MGHDK and CDR2 SYGVNS. Trimming pared 1 base from V and 0 bases from J, leaving 4 bases between. This CDR3 is built from 15 residues. The CDR3 bases are TGTGCCAGCAGTGAATCCGGCTCCTATAATTCACCCCTCCACTTT. Encoded protein: CASSESGSYNSPLHF.

The chain employs TRBV11-1 and TRBJ2-5; 9 bases match TRBD2. V was clipped by 6 bases and J by 5 bases; unmatched bases: 7. The germline V gene has CDR1 SGHAT and CDR2 FQDESV (reference sequence). The CDR3 runs to 14 residues. CDR3 DNA: TGTGCCAGCAGGTCCGTAGCGGGAGATGAGACCCAGTACTTC. Translation: CASRSVAGDETQYF.

The chain uses TRBV6-5 and TRBJ1-1, with D possibly TRBD1 on 6 matching bases. The CDR3 is made up of 15 amino acids. The V gene lost 5 bases and the J gene lost 0 bases, with 13 bases spanning the gap. Germline V gives CDR1 MNHEY, CDR2 SVGAGI. CDR3 amino acids: CASSRTVQMNTEAFF. The CDR3 DNA follows: TGTGCCAGCAGTAGGACAGTCCAAATGAACACTGAAGCTTTCTTT.

This clone showed up just a few times. The V call is TRBV6-6, the J call TRBJ1-1; D is unclear. The germline CDR1 and CDR2 sequences are MNHNY and SVGAGI (reference sequence). CDR3 size: 13 residues. Trimming pared 7 bases from V and 1 base from J, leaving 10 bases between. The CDR3 DNA sequence: TGTGCCAGCAAGAGGACGGGGAACACTGAAGCTTTCTTT. Its translation: CASKRTGNTEAFF.

The V gene is TRBV18, the J gene TRBJ1-2; D is possibly TRBD1 (6 bases). Germline lookup yields CDR1 KGHSH and CDR2 LQKENI. Between the trimmed V and J ends, which lost 10 bases and 4 bases, there was a span of 13 bases. The length of the CDR3 is 12 residues. CDR3 loop: CANLAGVYGYTF. Written as DNA, the CDR3 is TGTGCCAACCTTGCAGGGGTCTATGGCTACACCTTC.

The genes are TRBV9 and TRBJ2-7; 10 bases line up with TRBD2. V lost 3 bases and J lost 2; bases outside the gene matches: 5. Per germline, CDR1 SGDLS and CDR2 YYNGEE. The CDR3 is 15 amino acids. CDR3 bases: TGTGCCAGCAGCGAAAGAGCGGGAGGGCCCTACGAGCAGTACTTC. Its translation is CASSERAGGPYEQYF.

This chain uses TRBV28 with TRBJ2-3, with TRBD2 matching 12 bases. V lost 1 base, J lost 3 bases, and 2 bases stayed unmatched. The length of the CDR3 is 16 residues. Germline loops: CDR1 MDHEN, CDR2 SYDVKM. CDR3: CASSLSLAGGTDTQYF. For the CDR3, the DNA is TGTGCCAGCAGTTTATCACTAGCGGGAGGAACAGATACGCAGTATTTT.

On this clone itself: Additional DNA sequences in this sample encode the identical CDR3. CDR3 in amino acids: CATSDYYEQYF. The CDR3 nucleotides read TGTGCCACCAGTGATTACTACGAGCAGTACTTC. The genes are TRBV24-1 and TRBJ2-7; no reliable D call. CDR1 and CDR2 (germline): KGHDR, SFDVKD. This CDR3 region has 11 residues. V was shortened by 2 bases and J by 3 bases, with 1 base between the two germline ends.

The CDR3 DNA is TGTGCCAGCAGGCCAGCCGGGACAGTGAACACTGAAGCTTTCTTT. Its translation: CASRPAGTVNTEAFF. The rearrangement joins TRBV28 to TRBJ1-1; TRBD1 matches at 7 bases. CDR3 length: 15 residues. V shed 6 bases and J 0 bases; nucleotides not matched to a gene: 7. Germline CDR1 MDHEN, CDR2 SYDVKM.

The CDR3 nucleotides are TGTGCCAGCAGTCCGAATAGATGGAGGGGAGGCTACGAGCAGTACTTC. This translates into CASSPNRWRGGYEQYF. The gene calls are TRBV28 and TRBJ2-7, with D tentatively TRBD2 (6 bases). The germline V gene has CDR1 MDHEN and CDR2 SYDVKM. The CDR3 sequence is 16 residues long. Trimming took 5 bases from V and 3 from J, leaving 20 bases between them.

The genes are TRBV27 and TRBJ2-2; D not certain. The CDR3 is made up of 12 amino acids. Trimming pared 2 bases from V and 6 bases from J, leaving 4 bases between. Germline V CDR1 and CDR2: MNHEY, SMNVEV (reference sequence). In nucleotides, the CDR3 is TGTGCCAGCAGTTTACCGTCCGGGGAGCTGTTTTTT. It specifies CASSLPSGELFF.

The chain links TRBV14 to TRBJ1-2; D might be TRBD1 (5 bases). There are 14 residues in the CDR3. CDR1 is SGHDN and CDR2 is FVKESK in the germline V gene. V was pared by 1 base and J by 4 bases, with 10 bases between. CDR3 in amino acids: CASSQAGTPYGYTF. The CDR3 DNA sequence: TGTGCCAGCAGCCAAGCCGGGACTCCCTATGGCTACACCTTC. The variable domain in full, with the rest retrieved from reference TRBV14 and TRBJ1-2, is EAGVTQFPSHSVIEKGQTVTLRCDPISGHDNLYWYRRVMGKEIKFLLHFVKESKQDESGMPNNRFLAERTGGTYSTLKVQPAELEDSGVYFCASSQAGTPYGYTFGSGTRLTVV.

This chain joins TRBV7-6 and TRBJ2-1; D unclear. The ends were cut back, 1 base at V and 0 bases at J, with 10 bases in the middle. Germline-derived CDR1 and CDR2 are SGHVS and FNYEAQ. The CDR3 totals 16 residues. In nucleotides, the CDR3 is TGTGCCAGCAGCTTAGTCAGTACCAGCTCCTACAATGAGCAGTTCTTC. This sequence encodes CASSLVSTSSYNEQFF.

The chain combines TRBV7-9 with TRBJ2-1; D unresolved. With 2 bases removed from V and 2 bases from J, the gap between germline ends came to 7 bases. The CDR3 length is 14 residues. The germline V gene encodes CDR1 SEHNR and CDR2 FQNEAQ (reference sequence). CDR3 nucleotides: TGTGCCAGCAGCTTATCGCTCCCCTACAATGAGCAGTTCTTC. This translates into CASSLSLPYNEQFF. Variable domain in full (rest from reference TRBV7-9 and TRBJ2-1): DTGVSQNPRHKITKRGQNVTFRCDPISEHNRLYWYRQTLGQGPEFLTYFQNEAQLEKSRLLSDRFSAERPKGSFSTLEIQRTEQGDSAMYLCASSLSLPYNEQFFGPGTRLTVL.

The chain links TRBV6-5 to TRBJ2-2; D is unclear. This CDR3 contains 15 residues. Trimming pared 2 bases from V and 0 bases from J, leaving 7 bases between. Germline V gives CDR1 MNHEY, CDR2 SVGAGI. In DNA form, the CDR3 reads TGTGCCAGCAGTTACAGGCAGACGAACACCGGGGAGCTGTTTTTT. It encodes CASSYRQTNTGELFF.

The chain has TRBV29-1 and TRBJ2-7, with TRBD1 as a possible D gene (5 bases). The CDR3 runs to 13 residues. V was clipped by 3 bases and J by 3 bases, with 12 bases between them. Per the germline V gene, CDR1 is SQVTM and CDR2 is ANQGSEA. CDR3 residues: CSVEVPGYYEQYF. The CDR3 nucleotides are TGCAGCGTTGAGGTACCAGGGTACTACGAGCAGTACTTC.

The rearrangement links TRBV2 to TRBJ2-1; 7 nucleotides agree with TRBD2. This CDR3 region has 13 residues. V lost 7 bases to trimming and J lost 8 bases; unmatched junction nucleotides: 8. Germline V gene sequence: CDR1 SNHLY, CDR2 FYNNEI. The CDR3 sequence: CASKKREFDEQFF. CDR3 coding DNA: TGTGCCAGCAAAAAGCGGGAATTCGATGAGCAGTTCTTC.

V gene TRBV28 combines with J gene TRBJ2-7, with D possibly called TRBD1 or TRBD2 (5 bases each). This CDR3 has 14 residues. V dropped 7 bases and J dropped 3 bases, with 16 bases sitting between them. Germline values: CDR1 MDHEN, CDR2 SYDVKM. The DNA of the CDR3 is TGTGCCAGCACCCCCGGGGCAGCCTACTACGAGCAGTACTTC. Translation gives CASTPGAAYYEQYF.

This rearrangement joins TRBV7-9 to TRBJ2-3, with D perhaps TRBD1 (5 bases). The V end lost 6 bases, the J end lost 1 base, and 17 bases lay between the germline ends. The length of the CDR3 is 16 residues. The V gene's germline CDR1 is SEHNR and CDR2 FQNEAQ (reference sequence). The CDR3 DNA is TGTGCCAGCAGGCAGGCCGGGCAGGGCGGCACAGATACGCAGTATTTT. Protein sequence: CASRQAGQGGTDTQYF.

This clone was observed many times. The chain combines TRBV27 with TRBJ2-2; D remains ambiguous. V was cut by 3 bases and J by 5 bases, with 10 bases left in between. CDR1 is MNHEY, CDR2 SMNVEV, per germline (reference sequence). This CDR3 is 14 amino acids long. The CDR3 sequence: CASSLYDRTGELFF. CDR3 DNA: TGTGCCAGCAGTTTGTACGACCGAACCGGGGAGCTGTTTTTT.

The chain carries TRBV30 and TRBJ1-1; the D gene is possibly TRBD1 (6 bases). CDR3 length equals 13 residues. The germline gives CDR1 GTSNPN, CDR2 SVGIG (reference sequence). Trimming removed 5 bases at V and 7 bases at J, with 17 bases between. This CDR3 reads CAWGGNRVGEAFF. The CDR3 region has the DNA TGTGCCTGGGGAGGGAACAGGGTGGGTGAAGCTTTCTTT.

V is TRBV29-1 and J is TRBJ1-4; 7 bases fit TRBD1. The length of the CDR3 is 14 residues. Germline V lookup: CDR1 SQVTM, CDR2 ANQGSEA. V trimming: 6 bases; J trimming: 8 bases; junction bases outside the gene matches: 12. In DNA form, the CDR3 reads TGCAGCGTGGGGTTGACAGGGCTCCGCGAAAAACTGTTTTTT. Protein sequence: CSVGLTGLREKLFF.

This chain links TRBV5-1 with TRBJ2-1; 8 nucleotides agree with TRBD2. CDR3 length: 16 amino acids. The junction had 3 bases not matched to a gene; V was cut back by 0 bases and J by 1 base. Germline loops: CDR1 SGHRS, CDR2 YFSETQ. CDR3 DNA: TGCGCCAGCAGCTTGGGTAGCGGGATGTCCTACAATGAGCAGTTCTTC. As protein: CASSLGSGMSYNEQFF.

The chain has TRBV15 and TRBJ2-7, with 15 positions matching TRBD2. Germline CDR1 reads LNHNV; CDR2 reads YYDKDF (reference sequence). V was clipped by 5 bases and J by 7 bases; unmatched bases: 6. There are 15 residues in the CDR3. The CDR3 coding sequence is TGTGCCACCAGCGGTTGGACTAGCGGGAGGGGTGAGCAGTACTTC. The encoded protein is CATSGWTSGRGEQYF. The variable domain in full, completed from reference TRBV15 and TRBJ2-7, reads DAMVIQNPRYQVTQFGKPVTLSCSQTLNHNVMYWYQQKSSQAPKLLFHYYDKDFNNEADTPDNFQSRRPNTSFCFLDIRSPGLGDTAMYLCATSGWTSGRGEQYFGPGTRLTVT.

The genes are TRBV7-2 and TRBJ1-1; D perhaps matches TRBD1 (5 bases). The V end lost 3 bases, the J end lost 11 bases, and 16 bases lay between the germline ends. Germline V gene sequence: CDR1 SGHTA, CDR2 FQGNSA. The CDR3 is 13 residues long. The CDR3 loop reads CASSFDQRGGAFF. CDR3 sequence (DNA): TGTGCCAGCAGCTTTGACCAGCGTGGGGGGGCTTTCTTT.